This T cell receptor (beta chain) was sequenced during a study of T cells in Graves' hyperthyroidism and ophthalmopathy. Amplification targeted TCR beta CDR3 regions from RNA transcripts. With the HTBI primer set, the TCR CDR3 went through a first round of RT-PCR. TCRdb passed the multiplex PCR reads through MiXCR, listing each CDR3 protein once. Here the sample spans roughly 840,000 distinct CDR3 sequences, about 38% being singletons. This clonotype was recorded once. The receptor comes from a man between 18 and 29 years old with Graves' hyperthyroidism. The sequenced material came from blood.

The CDR3 DNA reads TGTGCCAGCAGCGCCGGCGCGGGTGTAAGGTTGAACACTGAAGCTTTCTTT. Amino acid sequence: CASSAGAGVRLNTEAFF. The chain recombines TRBV9 with TRBJ1-1; D is undetermined. The CDR3 contains 17 residues. Germline V gene data show CDR1 as SGDLS and CDR2 as YYNGEE. V was trimmed by 3 bases and J by 0 bases, leaving 18 bases between them.